This TCR beta chain was sequenced for a study of blood T cells in healthy people across ages. Study-wide findings and caveats: Fewer expanded clones and more diversity marked long-lived versus aged donors. Expanded clonotype shifts may have been confounded, as the donors had an unknown CMV status.

Primed by a sample-barcoded 5' primer and a J-beta primer mix, a second PCR proceeded for about 7 to 11 cycles. TCRdb itself ran the 5' RACE reads through MiXCR, one entry per CDR3 protein. The sample holds roughly 800,000 distinct CDR3 sequences, under 40% seen once. A note on this clonotype: Its antigen is undetermined.

It was around 10 milliliters of peripheral blood that were drawn from each donor. Sequencing was done on a sample of blood. This clonotype was sampled from a man aged 18 to 30 in good health.

CDR3 residues: CASSFVGGTQYF. CDR3 bases: TGTGCCAGCAGCTTCGTTGGAGGGACCCAGTACTTC. The chain couples TRBV11-1 to TRBJ2-5; possible D gene TRBD2, 5 bases. V gave up 3 bases and J gave up 7 bases, with 9 bases separating them. The CDR3 contains 12 residues. Per germline, CDR1 SGHAT and CDR2 FQDESV (reference sequence).